The rows below give T cell receptor beta chains drawn from one sample of a study of cytomegalovirus exposure and HLA in healthy donors. Produced via immunoSEQ multiplex PCR; TCRdb's table is partial and in-frame only. The profile shows 100,000 to 150,000 clones, nearly 90% of them singletons. The sample consisted of PBMCs. The origin of the receptors is a woman aged 18-30 years in good health and CMV-seronegative. The CDR3 runs from the conserved cysteine through the conserved F or W.

j_gene | v_gene | CDR3aa
TRBJ2-2 | TRBV7-9 | CASSFPDSPTGELFF
TRBJ2-5 | TRBV28 | CASSPRTEETQYF
TRBJ2-5 | TRBV5-6 | CASSSKETQYF
TRBJ2-5 | TRBV6-4 | CASSRTSGEQETQYF
TRBJ2-1 | TRBV30 | CAWRATGGNEQFF
TRBJ1-2 | TRBV30 | CAWSVQGSYTF
TRBJ1-1 | TRBV29-1 | CSAEVGVEAFF
TRBJ2-1 | TRBV6-5 | CASSYTGEQFF
TRBJ2-1 | TRBV9 | CASSVVVGRGNEQFF
TRBJ1-2 | TRBV30 | CAWSAPTGGPNYGYTF
TRBJ2-3 | TRBV2 | CASRLRGDTQYF
TRBJ1-1 | TRBV7-9 | CASSTGLGPPKENTEAFF
TRBJ2-4 | TRBV1 | CTSSQGGTGGNIQYF
TRBJ2-7 | TRBV27 | CASSSGQGAAYEQYF
TRBJ2-1 | TRBV11-2 | CASSLSSPGFF
TRBJ2-1 | TRBV9 | CASGQCFVVKGEFF
TRBJ2-5 | TRBV19 | CASSNKRRTLGETQYF
TRBJ2-3 | TRBV2 | CASSGWIAGGTDTQYF
TRBJ2-1 | TRBV5-1 | CASSSSGGGSDEQFF
TRBJ2-3 | TRBV10-2 | CASISSGTTDTQYF
TRBJ2-1 | TRBV27 | CASSISSEVEQFF
TRBJ1-5 | TRBV10-2 | CASREDSYSNQPQHF
TRBJ2-2 | TRBV27 | CASSYDTSTGELFF
TRBJ2-3 | TRBV2 | CASSREIIFTDTQYF
TRBJ2-5 | TRBV28 | CASSFGGTRETQYF
TRBJ1-5 | TRBV7-9 | CASSPRQGNQPQHF
TRBJ2-7 | TRBV5-8 | CASSHVRDTSSYEQYF
TRBJ2-3 | TRBV7-8 | CASSGTGITDTQYF
TRBJ2-2 | TRBV6-1 | CASSEVATGELFF